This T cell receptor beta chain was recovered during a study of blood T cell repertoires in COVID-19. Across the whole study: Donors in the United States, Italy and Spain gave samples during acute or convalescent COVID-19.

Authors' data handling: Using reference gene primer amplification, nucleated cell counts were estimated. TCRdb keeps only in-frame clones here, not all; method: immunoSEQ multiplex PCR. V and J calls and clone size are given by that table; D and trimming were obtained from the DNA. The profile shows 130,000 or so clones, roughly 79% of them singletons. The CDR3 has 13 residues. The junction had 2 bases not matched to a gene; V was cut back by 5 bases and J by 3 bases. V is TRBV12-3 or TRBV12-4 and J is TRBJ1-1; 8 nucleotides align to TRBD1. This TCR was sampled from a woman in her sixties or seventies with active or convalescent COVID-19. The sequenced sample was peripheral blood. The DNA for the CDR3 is TGTGCCAGCAGTATACAGGGGGACACTGAAGCTTTCTTT. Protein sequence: CASSIQGDTEAFF.